These T cell receptor beta chains were read from a single sample in a study of T-cell memory formation after mild COVID-19. TCRdb used MiXCR to reprocess the 5' RACE reads, holding one entry per CDR3 protein. The sample has approximately 150,000 distinct CDR3 sequences, roughly 6.3% seen once. Sequenced: PBMCs or a T cell subset sorted from them (not recorded which). The receptors derive from an adult woman who had mild COVID-19 (a few samples of this study predate the infection). Cell type and time point are not known. Each CDR3 is given without its conserved first and last residue. The D gene is left open where the match is weak.

>TRBJ2-7|TRBD2|12|TRBV24-1
ATSDHGTSREQY
>TRBJ2-7|-|12|TRBV5-1
ASSLPDVNYEQY
>TRBJ1-5|-|12|TRBV29-1
SVQTGISNQPQH
>TRBJ2-2|-|15|TRBV4-2
ASSQDFTIANTGELF
>TRBJ2-2|TRBD1|13|TRBV11-3
ASSPSTGRTGELF
>TRBJ2-2|-|12|TRBV5-1
ASSSREITGELF
>TRBJ1-1|-|15|TRBV12-3/TRBV12-4
ASRTARRGGMNTEAF
>TRBJ1-5|-|14|TRBV25-1
ASSDSIGGRNQPQH
>TRBJ2-2|-|12|TRBV5-8
ASSSKILTGELF
>TRBJ2-1|TRBD2|11|TRBV7-2
ASSFSGSYEQF
>TRBJ1-1|-|11|TRBV5-1
ASTLERNTEAF
>TRBJ2-7|-|13|TRBV7-9
ASSPGQRVSYEQY
>TRBJ1-2|-|12|TRBV6-1
ASSEESGNYGYT
>TRBJ2-7|-|11|TRBV29-1
SVRTGLSYEQY
>TRBJ2-2|-|11|TRBV3-1
ASSQVGSGELF
>TRBJ1-4|-|13|TRBV7-2
ASSFDGQYNEKLF
>TRBJ2-3|TRBD1|13|TRBV19
ASRDLGGRADTQY
>TRBJ1-3|-|14|TRBV9
ASSVGPPSSGNTIY
>TRBJ1-2|-|11|TRBV12-3/TRBV12-4
ASTLGGGYGYT